The 13 T cell receptor beta chains given below trace back to one sample, sequenced in a study of human T cells and chemical hapten exposure. TCRdb fed the RACE reads into MiXCR, producing one record per CDR3 protein. The repertoire includes approximately 97,000 distinct CDR3 sequences, around 10% of them detected once, and 3.2% sits in the top ten. The time point was: patch test 2, 6 weeks after DPC sensitization. Stated treatment: therapeutic diphenylcyclopropenone sensitization with weekly scalp DPC. The input for sequencing was whole blood, taken in connection with sensitization to the hapten diphenylcyclopropenone (DPC). Receptors were obtained from a woman aged 40 to 50 with alopecia areata. Some clones in this sample may be carry-over from other donors' samples.

The sample holds a few counts of this clonotype. The chain links TRBV6-2 or TRBV6-3 to TRBJ1-5; 7 bases match TRBD1. J lost 2 bases, V lost 2 bases, and 9 bases had no gene match. This CDR3 is built from 17 residues. CDR1 is MNHEY, CDR2 SVGEGT, per germline. This chain's CDR3 is CASSYPGDSIGNQPQHF. CDR3 nucleotides: TGTGCCAGCAGTTACCCAGGGGACAGCATCGGCAATCAGCCCCAGCATTTT.

The V call is TRBV6-6, the J call TRBJ2-4, with a weak D call TRBD2 (5 bases). The CDR3 runs to 14 residues. Germline values: CDR1 MNHNY, CDR2 SVGAGI (reference sequence). Trimming pared 7 bases from V and 4 bases from J, leaving 14 bases between. The CDR3: CASTPRGAKNIQYF. The CDR3 DNA reads TGTGCCAGCACCCCACGGGGAGCTAAAAACATTCAGTACTTC.

The chain uses TRBV12-3 or TRBV12-4 and TRBJ2-2; possibly TRBD1 for D (6 bases). The ends were cut back, 6 bases at V and 0 bases at J, with 20 bases in the middle. The CDR3 length is 18 residues. The DNA for the CDR3 is TGTGCCAGCAGCAGCCGGGAATATAAGGGGGCGAACACCGGGGAGCTGTTTTTT. It yields the protein CASSSREYKGANTGELFF.

The chain uses TRBV28 and TRBJ1-6; D uncertain. The CDR3 is made up of 15 amino acids. Looked up from germline, CDR1 is MDHEN and CDR2 is SYDVKM. With 7 bases removed from V and 0 bases from J, the gap between germline ends came to 10 bases. The CDR3 is CASNDSGSYNSPLHF. The CDR3 DNA sequence: TGTGCCAGCAACGACTCAGGCTCCTATAATTCACCCCTCCACTTT.

Many counts were recorded for this clonotype. The CDR3 sequence is CASSPRRTGIGQPQHF. Written as DNA, the CDR3 is TGTGCCAGCAGTCCCCGGAGGACAGGCATCGGTCAGCCCCAGCATTTT. This chain links TRBV12-3 or TRBV12-4 with TRBJ1-5; 7 positions agree with TRBD1. The CDR3 is 16 residues long. J gave up 6 bases and V 5 bases, and 13 bases lay outside the gene matches.

This clonotype was picked up a small number of times. The CDR3 reads CASSQERNTQYF. The CDR3 coding sequence is TGTGCCAGCAGCCAAGAGAGAAATACGCAGTATTTT. The V and J genes are TRBV3-1 and TRBJ2-3; D gene uncertain. The V gene's germline CDR1 is LGHDT and CDR2 YNNKEL (reference sequence). The CDR3 has 12 amino acids. Trimming left V 0 bases short and J 7 bases short, with 5 bases between.

CDR3 nucleotide sequence: TGCAGTGCTAGAGATCCTGGGAGTGCTGGCGAGCAGTACTTC. Protein product: CSARDPGSAGEQYF. V and J are TRBV20-1 and TRBJ2-7; TRBD2 is a possible D gene (5 bases). The V end lost 0 bases, the J end lost 6 bases, and 15 bases lay between the germline ends. This CDR3 has 14 residues. CDR1 is DFQATT, CDR2 SNEGSKA, per germline (reference sequence).

In this sample, this clonotype turned up many times. V is TRBV10-3 and J is TRBJ1-1, with D hard to call. Deletions cut 0 bases from V and 0 bases from J, with 8 bases between. The length of the CDR3 is 15 residues. In germline, CDR1 is ENHRY, CDR2 SYGVKD. Here the CDR3 DNA reads TGTGCCATCAGTGAGTCTTTGCAGATGAACACTGAAGCTTTCTTT. It encodes CAISESLQMNTEAFF.

This clonotype was found a few times. This chain connects TRBV12-3 or TRBV12-4 to TRBJ1-2; D may be TRBD1 (6 bases). V was clipped by 1 base and J by 2 bases, with 14 bases between them. The CDR3 has 16 residues. The CDR3 region has the DNA TGTGCCAGCAGTTTAGGGTCGGGGGGCCTAAACTATGGCTACACCTTC. As protein: CASSLGSGGLNYGYTF.

This clonotype was detected ten times or more. The V gene is TRBV5-4, the J gene TRBJ1-1; tentatively, D is TRBD1 (5 bases). The CDR3 runs 15 residues. V shed 0 bases and J shed 4 bases, with 13 bases lying between them. Germline-derived CDR1 and CDR2 are SGHNT and YYREEE (reference sequence). The CDR3 here is CASSLEGSRSTEAFF. CDR3 coding DNA: TGTGCCAGCAGCTTGGAGGGGAGCCGGAGCACTGAAGCTTTCTTT.

Only a few counts were recorded for this clonotype. V usage is TRBV10-3 and J usage is TRBJ2-1; TRBD2 matches 9 bases. Per the germline V gene, CDR1 is ENHRY and CDR2 is SYGVKD. Trimming removed 7 bases from V and 7 bases from J; junction bases left unmatched: 8. The CDR3 runs to 14 residues. The CDR3 bases are TGTGCCATCATGAGTGCGGGAGGGGGGAATGAGCAGTTCTTC. Protein sequence: CAIMSAGGGNEQFF.

The gene calls are TRBV28 and TRBJ1-4, with TRBD1 matching over 7 bases. The germline V gene has CDR1 MDHEN and CDR2 SYDVKM. This CDR3 comprises 15 residues. J lost 8 bases, V lost 5 bases, and 11 bases had no gene match. CDR3 bases: TGTGCCAGCAGTGGACAGGCCCTTGCGGGAGAAAAACTGTTTTTT. It translates to CASSGQALAGEKLFF.

DNA for the CDR3: TGTGCCAGCAGCCCAGGGTTGGACTATGGCTACACCTTC. Its translation is CASSPGLDYGYTF. This rearrangement joins TRBV5-5 to TRBJ1-2, with a possible D match to TRBD1 (5 bases). CDR1 and CDR2 from the germline V gene are SGHKS and YYEKEE (reference sequence). Trimming removed 4 bases from V and 3 bases from J, with 10 bases in between. This CDR3 spans 13 amino acids.